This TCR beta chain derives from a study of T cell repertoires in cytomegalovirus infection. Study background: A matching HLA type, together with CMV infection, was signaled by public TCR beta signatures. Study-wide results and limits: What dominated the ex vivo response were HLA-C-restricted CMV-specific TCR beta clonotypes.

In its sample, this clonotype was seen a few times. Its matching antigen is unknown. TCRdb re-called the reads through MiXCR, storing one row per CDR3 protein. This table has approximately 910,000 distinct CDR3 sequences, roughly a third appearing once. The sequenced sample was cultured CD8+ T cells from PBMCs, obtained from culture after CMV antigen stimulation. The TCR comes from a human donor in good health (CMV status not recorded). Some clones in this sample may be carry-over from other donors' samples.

The chain's CDR3 is CASSLSRPTEAFF. The CDR3 coding sequence is TGTGCCAGCAGTTTATCAAGGCCCACTGAAGCTTTCTTT. The chain carries TRBV27 and TRBJ1-1; unclear D gene. Looked up from germline, CDR1 is MNHEY and CDR2 is SMNVEV (reference sequence). Trimming stripped 0 bases from V and 4 bases from J, with 6 bases between. This CDR3 is built from 13 residues.